The rows below give T cell receptor beta chains drawn from one sample of a study of long-term antiretroviral therapy in people with HIV. TCRdb's table, derived via immunoSEQ multiplex PCR, lists solely in-frame clones and lacks some. The sample shows tens of thousands of clones, 65% to 80% of them seen only once. The sequencing here drew on unsorted PBMCs, taken 0.5 years after starting antiretroviral therapy. The receptors originated from a woman between 40 and 55 years old with HIV. CDR3s include the opening cysteine and the closing phenylalanine or tryptophan. D genes are given only for firm matches. Size tells how often a clone was seen (once, few, many) or the class of an expanded clone, and some rows leave it out.

J: TRBJ1-1; D: -; V: TRBV29-1; size: -; DNA: TGCAGCGTTGTTAGGGGGGCCGACACTGAAGCTTTCTTT; CDR3: CSVVRGADTEAFF
J: TRBJ1-5; D: -; V: TRBV19; size: -; DNA: TGTGCCAGTAGTTCCGGGCGCAATAATCAGCCCCAGCATTTT; CDR3: CASSSGRNNQPQHF
J: TRBJ1-6; D: TRBD1; V: TRBV28; size: -; DNA: TGTGCCTCGATACAGGGGAATATCGCTAATTCACCCCTCCACTTT; CDR3: CASIQGNIANSPLHF
J: TRBJ2-7; D: TRBD2; V: TRBV15; size: few; DNA: TGTGCCACCAGCAGAGACCCGCGGGGGAAGGGGGAGCAGTACTTC; CDR3: CATSRDPRGKGEQYF
J: TRBJ2-1; D: TRBD2; V: TRBV6-4; size: -; DNA: TGTGCCAGCAGTGACTCCCCGGGGGGGTATGAGCAGTTCTTC; CDR3: CASSDSPGGYEQFF
J: TRBJ1-2; D: -; V: TRBV28; size: once; DNA: TGTGCCAGCAGCTACAGTATCTATGGCTACACCTTC; CDR3: CASSYSIYGYTF
J: TRBJ1-2; D: -; V: TRBV9; size: -; DNA: TGTGCCAGCAGCGCCACGGCACACCCCAACTATGGCTACACCTTC; CDR3: CASSATAHPNYGYTF
J: TRBJ2-1; D: -; V: TRBV6-5; size: -; DNA: TGTGCCAGCAGTGGGGATCCCACCTACAATGAGCAGTTCTTC; CDR3: CASSGDPTYNEQFF
J: TRBJ1-4; D: TRBD1; V: TRBV29-1; size: -; DNA: TGCAGCGTCCAGGGACAGGGGGCACCTAATGAAAAACTGTTTTTT; CDR3: CSVQGQGAPNEKLFF
J: TRBJ1-2; D: -; V: TRBV7-9; size: -; DNA: TGTGCCGGCACCCCCACTTATGGGGACTATGGCTACACCTTC; CDR3: CAGTPTYGDYGYTF
J: TRBJ1-4; D: -; V: TRBV7-9; size: -; DNA: TGTGCCAGCAGCTCCCAGGACACTCTTAGGCAAAAACTGTTTTTT; CDR3: CASSSQDTLRQKLFF
J: TRBJ2-3; D: -; V: TRBV6-5; size: -; DNA: TGTGCCAGCAGTTATTTACGCGGTTCAAACACAGATACGCAGTATTTT; CDR3: CASSYLRGSNTDTQYF
J: TRBJ2-1; D: -; V: TRBV7-9; size: -; DNA: TGTGCCAGCAGCTTGCATTTAGTGACCCAGAGGGGTGAGCAGTTCTTC; CDR3: CASSLHLVTQRGEQFF
J: TRBJ1-1; D: -; V: TRBV6-5; size: -; DNA: TGTGCCAGCAGACTCTTGACTGATACTGAAGCTTTCTTT; CDR3: CASRLLTDTEAFF
J: TRBJ1-6; D: -; V: TRBV7-2; size: -; DNA: TGTGCCAGCAGCTTACAAGTAACAGCCATCTATAATTCACCCCTCCACTTT; CDR3: CASSLQVTAIYNSPLHF
J: TRBJ1-3; D: TRBD1; V: TRBV6-1; size: -; DNA: TGTGCCAGTATGGACAGGGCAGGAAACACCATATATTTT; CDR3: CASMDRAGNTIYF
J: TRBJ2-2; D: -; V: TRBV7-2; size: -; DNA: TGTGCCAGCCGGGGACCTAACACCGGGGAGCTGTTTTTT; CDR3: CASRGPNTGELFF
J: TRBJ2-4; D: -; V: TRBV7-2; size: -; DNA: TGTGCCAGCAGCTTAGAGGGGGGGCTAGCCAAAAACATTCAGTACTTC; CDR3: CASSLEGGLAKNIQYF
J: TRBJ1-5; D: -; V: TRBV19; size: -; DNA: TGTGCCAGTAGCCGGGGCGCGGGCAATCAGCCCCAGCATTTT; CDR3: CASSRGAGNQPQHF
J: TRBJ1-1; D: -; V: TRBV30; size: -; DNA: TGTGCCTGGAGTGCATCATGGGGAGGTGAAGCTTTCTTT; CDR3: CAWSASWGGEAFF
J: TRBJ2-1; D: -; V: TRBV29-1; size: -; DNA: TGCAGCGTTGACGGGCGGACCTCCTACAATGAGCAGTTCTTC; CDR3: CSVDGRTSYNEQFF
J: TRBJ2-2; D: TRBD1; V: TRBV5-6; size: -; DNA: TGTGCCAGCAGCTCGGCGGGACAGGGAAGCACCGGGGAGCTGTTTTTT; CDR3: CASSSAGQGSTGELFF
J: TRBJ1-3; D: -; V: TRBV19; size: -; DNA: TGTGCCAGTAGTACGACAGCTAACTCTGGAAACACCATATATTTT; CDR3: CASSTTANSGNTIYF
J: TRBJ2-1; D: -; V: TRBV12-1; size: -; DNA: TGTGCCAGCAGCGTGGGGGAATTTACCGGGACTAGCGGAAAGGGTGAGCAGTTCTTC; CDR3: CASSVGEFTGTSGKGEQFF
J: TRBJ1-2; D: -; V: TRBV30; size: -; DNA: TGTGCCTGGAGCGTGCCATGGGGCTACACCTTC; CDR3: CAWSVPWGYTF
J: TRBJ1-3; D: TRBD1; V: TRBV28; size: once; DNA: TGTGCCAGCAGTTCCGACAGGGGATACACCATATATTTT; CDR3: CASSSDRGYTIYF
J: TRBJ2-7; D: TRBD2; V: TRBV19; size: -; DNA: TGTGCCAGTAGTATCGGGGCGGGGGGGAGTTACGAGCAGTACTTC; CDR3: CASSIGAGGSYEQYF
J: TRBJ2-1; D: TRBD2; V: TRBV11-1; size: -; DNA: TGTGCCAGCACAGGACTAGCGAGCAATGAGCAGTTCTTC; CDR3: CASTGLASNEQFF
J: TRBJ2-7; D: TRBD2; V: TRBV30; size: -; DNA: TGTGCCTGGAGTTTCGGCGGGGGGGACGAGCAGTACTTC; CDR3: CAWSFGGGDEQYF
J: TRBJ1-1; D: -; V: TRBV19; size: -; DNA: TGTGCCAGTAGTCTTAAGCCGAGGAACACTGAAGCTTTCTTT; CDR3: CASSLKPRNTEAFF
J: TRBJ1-1; D: TRBD1; V: TRBV4-1; size: few; DNA: TGCGCCAGCAGCCCCGACAGGGGAACTGAAGCTTTCTTT; CDR3: CASSPDRGTEAFF
J: TRBJ1-4; D: TRBD1; V: TRBV9; size: -; DNA: TGTGCCAGCAGCGCTGGGACAGGGGGAGGTGAAAAACTGTTTTTT; CDR3: CASSAGTGGGEKLFF
J: TRBJ2-7; D: -; V: TRBV6-1; size: few; DNA: TGTGCCAGCAGTGCAGGGGTCTACGAGCAGTACTTC; CDR3: CASSAGVYEQYF
J: TRBJ1-2; D: TRBD1; V: TRBV30; size: -; DNA: TGTGCCTGGAGGAAACAGGGGGCGGATAGCTATGGCTACACCTTC; CDR3: CAWRKQGADSYGYTF
J: TRBJ1-1; D: -; V: TRBV7-2; size: -; DNA: TGTGCCAGCAGTTTGACACGGAACACTGAAGCTTTCTTT; CDR3: CASSLTRNTEAFF
J: TRBJ2-7; D: TRBD2; V: TRBV4-2; size: -; DNA: TGTGCCAGCAGCCACGGGACTAGCCCTGAATCCTACGAGCAGTACTTC; CDR3: CASSHGTSPESYEQYF
J: TRBJ1-5; D: -; V: TRBV19; size: -; DNA: TGTGCCAGTAGTATAGGCGTGGGTCAGCCCCAGCATTTT; CDR3: CASSIGVGQPQHF
J: TRBJ2-6; D: -; V: TRBV7-6; size: few; DNA: TGTGCCAGCAGCTTAGCGCCTTCTGGGGCCAACGTCCTGACTTTC; CDR3: CASSLAPSGANVLTF
J: TRBJ2-3; D: -; V: TRBV7-3; size: -; DNA: TGTGCCAGCAGTTCTGCCGGGACACGTTTCACAGATACGCAGTATTTT; CDR3: CASSSAGTRFTDTQYF
J: TRBJ2-7; D: TRBD1; V: TRBV5-6; size: -; DNA: TGTGCCAGCAGCTTGGGCCGGACAGGGGCCTCCTACGAGCAGTACTTC; CDR3: CASSLGRTGASYEQYF
J: TRBJ2-7; D: TRBD1; V: TRBV2; size: -; DNA: TGTGCCAGCAGGACACAGGGGGTTAACGAGCAGTACTTC; CDR3: CASRTQGVNEQYF
J: TRBJ2-5; D: -; V: TRBV4-1; size: -; DNA: TGCGCCAGCAGCCAAGTTGGCGGGTACCAAGAGACCCAGTACTTC; CDR3: CASSQVGGYQETQYF